The rows below give T cell receptor beta chains drawn from one sample of a study of response to subunit inactivated influenza vaccine. TCRdb redid the calling of the RT-PCR reads with MiXCR, one entry per CDR3 protein. Here the sample spans over 750,000 distinct CDR3 sequences, approximately 21% being singletons. Sequencing used PBMCs from blood, obtained 5 days after vaccination. The receptors shown here come from a middle-aged man who received an inactivated influenza vaccine. CDR3s include the opening cysteine and the closing phenylalanine or tryptophan. A D gene is named only where the DNA matches it firmly. Clone size is shown for a subset of rows, as once, few, many or a class of expanded clone.

J gene	clone size	V gene	D gene	CDR3 protein	CDR3 DNA
TRBJ2-1	NA	TRBV30	NA	CAWSVGSGFDNEQFF	TGTGCCTGGAGTGTAGGTAGCGGCTTCGACAATGAGCAGTTCTTC
TRBJ2-5	NA	TRBV7-2	TRBD1	CASSLVLKGALETQYF	TGTGCCAGCAGCTTAGTATTGAAGGGGGCGTTGGAGACCCAGTACTTC
TRBJ2-2	NA	TRBV10-3	TRBD2	CAISESRPSGTGELFF	TGTGCCATCAGTGAGTCCCGGCCTAGCGGGACCGGGGAGCTGTTTTTT
TRBJ2-5	few	TRBV5-1	NA	CASSLKTAAETQYF	TGCGCCAGCAGCTTGAAGACGGCTGCGGAGACCCAGTACTTC
TRBJ2-1	many	TRBV7-6	NA	CASSLVHNEQFF	TGTGCCAGCAGCTTGGTTCACAATGAGCAGTTCTTC
TRBJ2-5	NA	TRBV4-3	NA	CASSQGRGEETQYF	TGCGCCAGCAGCCAAGGCAGGGGGGAGGAGACCCAGTACTTC
TRBJ2-1	NA	TRBV20-1	TRBD2	CSARDPLAGGMGHEQFF	TGCAGTGCTAGAGATCCCCTAGCGGGAGGTATGGGCCATGAGCAGTTCTTC
TRBJ2-5	NA	TRBV5-1	NA	CASSWRRTQLQETQYF	TGCGCCAGCAGCTGGCGTAGGACACAATTACAAGAGACCCAGTACTTC
TRBJ2-3	NA	TRBV30	NA	CAWSVSDKDTQYF	TGTGCCTGGAGTGTATCCGACAAGGATACGCAGTATTTT
TRBJ2-7	few	TRBV6-5	NA	CASSYTQSGTSLKEQYF	TGTGCCAGCAGTTACACCCAGTCCGGGACAAGTTTAAAGGAACAGTACTTC
TRBJ2-2	many	TRBV27	NA	CASTSTGELFF	TGTGCCAGCACCAGCACCGGGGAGCTGTTTTTT
TRBJ2-7	many	TRBV20-1	NA	CSARSIAVVLYEQYF	TGCAGTGCTAGATCTATAGCGGTAGTCTTATACGAGCAGTACTTC
TRBJ2-1	NA	TRBV6-2/TRBV6-3	TRBD2	CASSYSLRGNSYNEQFF	TGTGCCAGCAGTTACTCGTTGCGGGGGAACTCCTACAATGAGCAGTTCTTC
TRBJ2-7	many	TRBV29-1	NA	CSVSAGWSYEQYF	TGCAGCGTTTCTGCGGGATGGTCCTACGAGCAGTACTTC
TRBJ2-7	NA	TRBV20-1	TRBD2	CSVGVSGRSYEQYF	TGCAGTGTGGGTGTTAGCGGGAGGTCCTACGAGCAGTACTTC
TRBJ2-7	NA	TRBV21-1	NA	CASSKGKAGVSYEQYF	TGTGCCAGCAGCAAAGGAAAGGCAGGGGTTAGTTACGAGCAGTACTTC
TRBJ1-2	NA	TRBV12-3/TRBV12-4	NA	CASIAGFRGGYGYTF	TGTGCCAGCATCGCGGGGTTCCGGGGTGGCTATGGCTACACCTTC
TRBJ2-1	NA	TRBV12-3/TRBV12-4	NA	CASSLNRNEQFF	TGTGCCAGCAGTTTAAACAGGAATGAGCAGTTCTTC
TRBJ2-5	few	TRBV29-1	TRBD2	CSVAGLAGVSETQYF	TGCAGCGTCGCGGGACTAGCGGGAGTTAGTGAGACCCAGTACTTC
TRBJ2-5	NA	TRBV3-1	NA	CASSQVIGETQYF	TGTGCCAGCAGCCAAGTCATCGGGGAGACCCAGTACTTC
TRBJ2-2	many	TRBV29-1	NA	CSVRTGTANTGELFF	TGCAGCGTACGTACCGGGACGGCGAACACCGGGGAGCTGTTTTTT
TRBJ2-7	NA	TRBV6-5	TRBD1	CASSYRGRQGQPYEQYF	TGTGCCAGCAGTTACCGCGGTCGGCAGGGACAGCCCTACGAGCAGTACTTC
TRBJ2-5	NA	TRBV28	NA	CASSFLAEYQETQYF	TGTGCCAGCAGTTTTCTCGCAGAGTACCAAGAGACCCAGTACTTC
TRBJ1-5	few	TRBV20-1	TRBD1	CSAYRGYSNQPQHF	TGCAGTGCCTACAGGGGGTATAGCAATCAGCCCCAGCATTTT
TRBJ2-3	many	TRBV7-9	TRBD2	CASSPRGKRGGPDTQYF	TGTGCCAGCAGCCCCAGAGGGAAGCGGGGGGGACCAGATACGCAGTATTTT
TRBJ2-2	NA	TRBV4-3	TRBD1	CASSLRTGVGTGELFF	TGCGCCAGCAGCCTCCGGACAGGGGTCGGCACCGGGGAGCTGTTTTTT
TRBJ2-1	few	TRBV7-2	TRBD2	CASSFGGSYYNEQFF	TGTGCCAGCAGCTTCGGCGGGAGCTACTACAATGAGCAGTTCTTC
TRBJ2-1	NA	TRBV5-1	TRBD1	CASSLQGQHEQFF	TGCGCCAGCAGCTTACAGGGGCAGCATGAGCAGTTCTTC
TRBJ2-5	few	TRBV18	NA	CASSPPAQKETQYF	TGTGCCAGCTCACCACCCGCCCAGAAAGAGACCCAGTACTTC
TRBJ1-1	few	TRBV15	NA	CATSRDTVNTEAFF	TGTGCCACCAGCAGAGACACAGTGAACACTGAAGCTTTCTTT
TRBJ2-5	NA	TRBV28	TRBD1	CASSRQGLAETQYF	TGTGCCAGCAGTCGACAGGGGTTAGCGGAGACCCAGTACTTC
TRBJ2-1	many	TRBV5-4	NA	CASSSPGPDEQFF	TGTGCCAGCAGCTCCCCTGGTCCCGATGAGCAGTTCTTC
TRBJ2-5	NA	TRBV5-1	NA	CASSNTGKETQYF	TGCGCCAGCAGCAATACAGGGAAGGAGACCCAGTACTTC
TRBJ2-1	NA	TRBV27	NA	CASSFRGAGEQFF	TGTGCCAGCAGTTTTAGAGGGGCGGGGGAGCAGTTCTTC
TRBJ2-2	few	TRBV27	NA	CASMGELIGELFF	TGTGCCAGCATGGGAGAGCTAATCGGGGAGCTGTTTTTT
TRBJ1-6	NA	TRBV25-1	NA	CASSLGASNSPLHF	TGTGCCAGCAGTCTGGGGGCGAGTAATTCACCCCTCCACTTT
TRBJ2-1	NA	TRBV11-3	TRBD2	CASSLRGGRGNEQFF	TGTGCCAGCAGCTTACGGGGCGGGAGGGGGAATGAGCAGTTCTTC
TRBJ1-5	many	TRBV7-8	NA	CASSWGVSNQPQHF	TGTGCCAGCAGCTGGGGGGTCAGCAATCAGCCCCAGCATTTT